The 13 T cell receptor beta chains reported below all come from one sample, sequenced in a study of T-cell reconstitution after alpha-beta-depleted transplantation in children. Unique molecular identifiers were incorporated when the TCRbeta library was constructed. TCRdb used MiXCR to reprocess the PCR reads, holding one entry per CDR3 protein. The table lists roughly 70,000 distinct CDR3 sequences, 4.9% of them singletons, with approximately 20% in the top ten. Sequenced here: PBMCs, mostly from graft donor cells, sampled 180 days after TCRalphabeta/CD19-depleted stem cell transplant. These receptors originate from a boy under three years old who had a stem cell transplant for acute myeloid leukemia, so the T cells may come from the graft donor.

At least ten counts were recorded for this clonotype. The CDR3 sequence is CASSSSSGETRNEQFF. CDR3 DNA: TGTGCCAGCAGCTCTTCTAGCGGGGAAACCAGGAATGAGCAGTTCTTC. This sequence joins TRBV5-6 and TRBJ2-1; 9 bases agree with TRBD2. V shed 3 bases and J 7 bases; nucleotides not matched to a gene: 11. The length of the CDR3 is 16 residues. CDR1 and CDR2 from the germline V gene are SGHDT and YYEEEE.

This clonotype occurred many times. This chain connects TRBV12-3 or TRBV12-4 to TRBJ1-5; 9 nucleotides line up with TRBD1. The CDR3 is made up of 15 amino acids. V lost 2 bases to trimming and J lost 5 bases; unmatched junction nucleotides: 4. The CDR3 loop reads CASSLRQGDHQPQHF. The CDR3 DNA follows: TGTGCCAGCAGTTTAAGACAGGGGGACCATCAGCCCCAGCATTTT.

This clonotype was recorded many times. The J gene is TRBJ2-5, the V gene TRBV6-6; D is ambiguous. There are 13 residues in the CDR3. Trimming shortened V by 1 base and J by 1 base, and 4 bases separated the two germline ends. The germline CDR1 and CDR2 sequences are MNHNY and SVGAGI (reference sequence). CDR3 region: CASSYWFQETQYF. In DNA form, the CDR3 reads TGTGCCAGCAGTTACTGGTTCCAAGAGACCCAGTACTTC.

In this sample, this clonotype turned up many times. The V gene is TRBV2, the J gene TRBJ2-7; 7 nucleotides agree with TRBD1. The CDR3 has 15 amino acids. Per the germline V gene, CDR1 is SNHLY and CDR2 is FYNNEI. After removal of 3 bases from V and 6 bases from J, the junction contained 11 bases not matched to a gene. CDR3 in DNA: TGTGCCAGCAGTGAGACAGGGTATTCCTTTGCCGAGCAGTACGTC. It yields the protein CASSETGYSFAEQYV.

This clonotype was seen many times. V is TRBV5-1 and J is TRBJ1-4; 9 bases are shared with TRBD1. V lost 4 bases and J lost 8; bases outside the gene matches: 6. The germline V gene encodes CDR1 SGHRS and CDR2 YFSETQ. The CDR3 has 14 residues. The chain's CDR3 is CASSVGQGEEKLFF. CDR3 nucleotide sequence: TGCGCCAGCAGCGTGGGACAGGGCGAAGAAAAACTGTTTTTT.

This clonotype was picked up many times. The V call is TRBV19, the J call TRBJ2-1, with D possibly being TRBD1 (6 bases). CDR1 is LNHDA and CDR2 is SQIVND in the germline V gene (reference sequence). The germline V and J ends were trimmed by 4 bases and 5 bases, with 18 bases remaining between them. This CDR3 is 16 amino acids long. In DNA, the CDR3 is TGTGCCAGTAGTACCCCCCGGACAGTGGGGAACAATGAGCAGTTCTTC. It translates to CASSTPRTVGNNEQFF.

This clonotype was seen many times. This chain connects TRBV5-1 to TRBJ1-1; 7 bases align to TRBD1. The junction had 5 bases not matched to a gene; V was cut back by 2 bases and J by 1 base. CDR1 is SGHRS, CDR2 YFSETQ, per germline. This CDR3 is 15 amino acids long. The chain's CDR3 is CASSFLTGRNTEAFF. The CDR3, as DNA: TGCGCCAGCAGCTTCCTGACAGGGAGGAACACTGAAGCTTTCTTT.

This clonotype was observed many times. The chain links TRBV7-7 to TRBJ2-5; D assignment may be TRBD1 or TRBD2 (7 bases each). Trimming shortened V by 10 bases and J by 5 bases, and 26 bases separated the two germline ends. The germline V gene has CDR1 SSHAT and CDR2 FNYEAQ (reference sequence). The CDR3 is made up of 16 amino acids. CDR3 coding DNA: TGTGCCACGAACCCCCCAGGGGGGGGCGTGGGGGAGACCCAGTACTTC. Its protein is CATNPPGGGVGETQYF.

This clonotype came up many times. CDR3 sequence reads: CASSRRDRGGPGQFF. DNA of the CDR3: TGTGCCAGCAGCCGGAGGGACAGGGGGGGGCCCGGGCAGTTCTTC. The rearrangement uses TRBV5-6 and TRBJ2-1; 11 nucleotides agree with TRBD1. Germline CDR1 and CDR2: SGHDT and YYEEEE. V was pared by 4 bases and J by 12 bases, with 12 bases of the junction left unmatched. The CDR3 extends over 15 amino acids.

In its sample, this clonotype was seen many times. The rearrangement uses TRBV12-3 or TRBV12-4 and TRBJ2-7; 11 bases are a match to TRBD1. This CDR3 is built from 14 residues. V trimming: 6 bases; J trimming: 7 bases; junction bases outside the gene matches: 8. The DNA of the CDR3 is TGTGCCAGCAGATCCGGGACAGGGGGATTAGAGCAGTACTTC. Translated: CASRSGTGGLEQYF.

This clonotype was seen ten or more times. The J gene is TRBJ1-1, the V gene TRBV18; no definite D call. Germline V CDR1 and CDR2: KGHSH, LQKENI. Trimming removed 4 bases at V and 3 bases at J, with 9 bases between. The length of the CDR3 is 13 residues. CDR3 protein: CASSRAGYTEAFF. In DNA, the CDR3 is TGTGCCAGCTCACGGGCGGGTTACACTGAAGCTTTCTTT.

There are many counts of this clonotype. The chain carries TRBV5-6 and TRBJ2-1; D is unresolved. This CDR3 is 11 amino acids long. V dropped 4 bases and J dropped 10 bases, with 9 bases sitting between them. Germline V lookup: CDR1 SGHDT, CDR2 YYEEEE. The CDR3 DNA follows: TGTGCCAGCAGCATTGGTTGGGAGCAGTTCTTC. Its translation: CASSIGWEQFF.

This clonotype was detected many times. The chain links TRBV19 to TRBJ2-3; D ambiguous. The germline V gene encodes CDR1 LNHDA and CDR2 SQIVND (reference sequence). V lost 3 bases and J 11 bases, leaving 12 bases between the germline ends. This CDR3 is 12 amino acids long. CDR3 nucleotides: TGTGCCAGTAGTATCGAAGGGATCGGGCAGTATTTT. As protein: CASSIEGIGQYF.